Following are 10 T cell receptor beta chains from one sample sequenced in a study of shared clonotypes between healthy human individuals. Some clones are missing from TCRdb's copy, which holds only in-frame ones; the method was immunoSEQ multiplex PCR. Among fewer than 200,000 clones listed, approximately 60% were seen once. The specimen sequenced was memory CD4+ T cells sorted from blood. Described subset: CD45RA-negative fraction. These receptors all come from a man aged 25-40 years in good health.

This CDR3 reads CAWSVKGARGYTF. The CDR3 coding sequence is TGTGCCTGGAGTGTTAAGGGGGCGAGGGGCTACACCTTC. V is TRBV30 and J is TRBJ1-2; 7 bases fit TRBD1. The CDR3 sequence is 13 residues long. Germline loops: CDR1 GTSNPN, CDR2 SVGIG (reference sequence). Germline trimming cut 0 bases from V and 8 bases from J; bases unmatched to any gene: 6.

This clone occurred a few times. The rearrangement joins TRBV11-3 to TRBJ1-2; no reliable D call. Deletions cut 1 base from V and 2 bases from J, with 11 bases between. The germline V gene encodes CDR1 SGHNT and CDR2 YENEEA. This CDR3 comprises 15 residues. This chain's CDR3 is CASSLGLGENYGYTF. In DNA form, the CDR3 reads TGTGCCAGCAGCTTAGGCCTGGGTGAGAACTATGGCTACACCTTC. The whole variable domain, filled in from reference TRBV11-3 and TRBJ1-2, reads EAGVVQSPRYKIIEKKQPVAFWCNPISGHNTLYWYLQNLGQGPELLIRYENEEAVDDSQLPKDRFSAERLKGVDSTLKIQPAELGDSAVYLCASSLGLGENYGYTFGSGTRLTVV.

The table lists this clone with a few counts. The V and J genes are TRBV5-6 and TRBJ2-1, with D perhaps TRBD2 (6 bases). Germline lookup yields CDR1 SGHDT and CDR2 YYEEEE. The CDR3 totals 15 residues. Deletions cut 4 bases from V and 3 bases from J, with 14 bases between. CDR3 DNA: TGTGCCAGCAGCCCCGTTTATAGCGGCTACAATGAGCAGTTCTTC. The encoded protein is CASSPVYSGYNEQFF.

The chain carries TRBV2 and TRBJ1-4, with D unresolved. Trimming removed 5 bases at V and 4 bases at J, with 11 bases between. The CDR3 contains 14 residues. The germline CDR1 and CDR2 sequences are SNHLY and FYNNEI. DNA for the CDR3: TGTGCCAGCAGTTGGCTACAGCTTAATGAAAAACTGTTTTTT. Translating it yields CASSWLQLNEKLFF. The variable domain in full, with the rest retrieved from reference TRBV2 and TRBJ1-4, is EPEVTQTPSHQVTQMGQEVILRCVPISNHLYFYWYRQILGQKVEFLVSFYNNEISEKSEIFDDQFSVERPDGSNFTLKIRSTKLEDSAMYFCASSWLQLNEKLFFGSGTQLSVL.

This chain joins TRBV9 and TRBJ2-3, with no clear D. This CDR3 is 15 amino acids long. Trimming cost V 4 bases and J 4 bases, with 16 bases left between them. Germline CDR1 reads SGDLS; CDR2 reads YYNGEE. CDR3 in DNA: TGTGCCAGCAGCCCACTTGGAGTCTTCTCAGATACGCAGTATTTT. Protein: CASSPLGVFSDTQYF.

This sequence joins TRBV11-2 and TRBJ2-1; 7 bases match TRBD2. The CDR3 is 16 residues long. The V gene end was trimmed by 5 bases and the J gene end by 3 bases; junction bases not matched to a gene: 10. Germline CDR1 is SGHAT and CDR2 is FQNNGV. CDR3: CASSTRLGRYYNEQFF. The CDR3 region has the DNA TGTGCCAGCAGCACCCGTCTCGGGAGGTACTACAATGAGCAGTTCTTC.

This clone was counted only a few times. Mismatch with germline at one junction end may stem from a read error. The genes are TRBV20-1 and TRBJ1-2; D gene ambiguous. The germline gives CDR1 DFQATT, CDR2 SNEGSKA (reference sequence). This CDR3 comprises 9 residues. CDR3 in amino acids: CSARVGRSF. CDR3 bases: TGCAGTGCTAGAGTAGGCCGGAGCTTC.

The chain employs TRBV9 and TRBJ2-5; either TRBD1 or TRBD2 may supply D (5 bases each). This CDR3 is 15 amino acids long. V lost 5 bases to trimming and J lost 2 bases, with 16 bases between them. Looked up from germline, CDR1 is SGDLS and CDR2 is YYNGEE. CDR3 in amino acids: CASSEGKRLQETQYF. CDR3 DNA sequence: TGTGCCAGCAGTGAGGGGAAGCGGTTGCAAGAGACCCAGTACTTC. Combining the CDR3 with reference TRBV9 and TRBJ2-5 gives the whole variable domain DSGVTQTPKHLITATGQRVTLRCSPRSGDLSVYWYQQSLDQGLQFLIQYYNGEERAKGNILERFSAQQFPDLHSELNLSSLELGDSALYFCASSEGKRLQETQYFGPGTRLLVL.

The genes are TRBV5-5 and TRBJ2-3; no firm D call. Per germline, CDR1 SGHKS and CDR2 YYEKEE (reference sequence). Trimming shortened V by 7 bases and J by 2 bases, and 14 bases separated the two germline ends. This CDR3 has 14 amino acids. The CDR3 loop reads CASAQQLHTDTQYF. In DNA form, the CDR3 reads TGTGCCAGCGCACAACAGTTACACACAGATACGCAGTATTTT.

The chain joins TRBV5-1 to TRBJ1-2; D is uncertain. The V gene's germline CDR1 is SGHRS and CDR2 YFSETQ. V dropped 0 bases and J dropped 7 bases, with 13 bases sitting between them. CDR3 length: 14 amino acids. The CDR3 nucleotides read TGCGCCAGCAGCTTGGGGGCTGGGTTACGTGGCTACACCTTC. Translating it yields CASSLGAGLRGYTF. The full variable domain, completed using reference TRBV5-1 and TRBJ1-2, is KAGVTQTPRYLIKTRGQQVTLSCSPISGHRSVSWYQQTPGQGLQFLFEYFSETQRNKGNFPGRFSGRQFSNSRSEMNVSTLELGDSALYLCASSLGAGLRGYTFGSGTRLTVV.